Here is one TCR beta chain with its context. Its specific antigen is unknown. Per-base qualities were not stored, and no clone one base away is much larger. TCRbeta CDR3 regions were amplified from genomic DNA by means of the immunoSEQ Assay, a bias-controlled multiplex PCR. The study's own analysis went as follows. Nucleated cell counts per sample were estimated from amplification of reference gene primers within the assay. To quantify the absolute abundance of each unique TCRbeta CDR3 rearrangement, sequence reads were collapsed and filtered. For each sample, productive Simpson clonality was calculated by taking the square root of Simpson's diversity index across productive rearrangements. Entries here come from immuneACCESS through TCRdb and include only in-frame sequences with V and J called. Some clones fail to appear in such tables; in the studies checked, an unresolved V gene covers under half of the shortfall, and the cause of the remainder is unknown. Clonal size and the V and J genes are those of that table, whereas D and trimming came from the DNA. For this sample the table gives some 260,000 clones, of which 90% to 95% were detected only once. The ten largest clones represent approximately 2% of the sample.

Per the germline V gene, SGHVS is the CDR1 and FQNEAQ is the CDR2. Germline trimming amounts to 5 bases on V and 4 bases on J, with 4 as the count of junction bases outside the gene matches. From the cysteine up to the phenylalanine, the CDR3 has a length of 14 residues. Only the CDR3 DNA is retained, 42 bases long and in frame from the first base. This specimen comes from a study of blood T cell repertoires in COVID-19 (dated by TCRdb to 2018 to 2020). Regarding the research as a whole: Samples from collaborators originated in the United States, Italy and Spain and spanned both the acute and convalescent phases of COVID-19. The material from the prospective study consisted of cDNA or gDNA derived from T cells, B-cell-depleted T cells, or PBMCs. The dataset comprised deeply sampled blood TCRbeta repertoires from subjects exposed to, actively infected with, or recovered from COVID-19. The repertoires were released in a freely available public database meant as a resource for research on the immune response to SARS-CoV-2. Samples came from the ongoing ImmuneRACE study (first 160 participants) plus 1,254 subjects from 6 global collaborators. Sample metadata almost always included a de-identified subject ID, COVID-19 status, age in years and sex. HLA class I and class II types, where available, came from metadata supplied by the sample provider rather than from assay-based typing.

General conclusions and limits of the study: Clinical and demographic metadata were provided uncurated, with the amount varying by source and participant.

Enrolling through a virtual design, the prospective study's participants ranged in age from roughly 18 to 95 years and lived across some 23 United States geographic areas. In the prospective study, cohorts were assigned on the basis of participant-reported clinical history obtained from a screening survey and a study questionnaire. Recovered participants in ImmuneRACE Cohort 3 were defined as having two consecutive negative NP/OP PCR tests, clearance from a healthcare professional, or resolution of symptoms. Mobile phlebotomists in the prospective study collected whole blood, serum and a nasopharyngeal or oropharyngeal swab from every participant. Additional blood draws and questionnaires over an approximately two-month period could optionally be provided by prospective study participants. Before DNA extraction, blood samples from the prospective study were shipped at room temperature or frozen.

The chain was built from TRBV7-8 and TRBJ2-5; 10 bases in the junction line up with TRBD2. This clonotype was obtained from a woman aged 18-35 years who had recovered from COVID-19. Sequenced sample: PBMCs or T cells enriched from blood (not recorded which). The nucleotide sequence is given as TGTGCCAGCAGCACCTTAGCGGGGGGAGAGACCCAGTACTTC. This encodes CASSTLAGGETQYF.